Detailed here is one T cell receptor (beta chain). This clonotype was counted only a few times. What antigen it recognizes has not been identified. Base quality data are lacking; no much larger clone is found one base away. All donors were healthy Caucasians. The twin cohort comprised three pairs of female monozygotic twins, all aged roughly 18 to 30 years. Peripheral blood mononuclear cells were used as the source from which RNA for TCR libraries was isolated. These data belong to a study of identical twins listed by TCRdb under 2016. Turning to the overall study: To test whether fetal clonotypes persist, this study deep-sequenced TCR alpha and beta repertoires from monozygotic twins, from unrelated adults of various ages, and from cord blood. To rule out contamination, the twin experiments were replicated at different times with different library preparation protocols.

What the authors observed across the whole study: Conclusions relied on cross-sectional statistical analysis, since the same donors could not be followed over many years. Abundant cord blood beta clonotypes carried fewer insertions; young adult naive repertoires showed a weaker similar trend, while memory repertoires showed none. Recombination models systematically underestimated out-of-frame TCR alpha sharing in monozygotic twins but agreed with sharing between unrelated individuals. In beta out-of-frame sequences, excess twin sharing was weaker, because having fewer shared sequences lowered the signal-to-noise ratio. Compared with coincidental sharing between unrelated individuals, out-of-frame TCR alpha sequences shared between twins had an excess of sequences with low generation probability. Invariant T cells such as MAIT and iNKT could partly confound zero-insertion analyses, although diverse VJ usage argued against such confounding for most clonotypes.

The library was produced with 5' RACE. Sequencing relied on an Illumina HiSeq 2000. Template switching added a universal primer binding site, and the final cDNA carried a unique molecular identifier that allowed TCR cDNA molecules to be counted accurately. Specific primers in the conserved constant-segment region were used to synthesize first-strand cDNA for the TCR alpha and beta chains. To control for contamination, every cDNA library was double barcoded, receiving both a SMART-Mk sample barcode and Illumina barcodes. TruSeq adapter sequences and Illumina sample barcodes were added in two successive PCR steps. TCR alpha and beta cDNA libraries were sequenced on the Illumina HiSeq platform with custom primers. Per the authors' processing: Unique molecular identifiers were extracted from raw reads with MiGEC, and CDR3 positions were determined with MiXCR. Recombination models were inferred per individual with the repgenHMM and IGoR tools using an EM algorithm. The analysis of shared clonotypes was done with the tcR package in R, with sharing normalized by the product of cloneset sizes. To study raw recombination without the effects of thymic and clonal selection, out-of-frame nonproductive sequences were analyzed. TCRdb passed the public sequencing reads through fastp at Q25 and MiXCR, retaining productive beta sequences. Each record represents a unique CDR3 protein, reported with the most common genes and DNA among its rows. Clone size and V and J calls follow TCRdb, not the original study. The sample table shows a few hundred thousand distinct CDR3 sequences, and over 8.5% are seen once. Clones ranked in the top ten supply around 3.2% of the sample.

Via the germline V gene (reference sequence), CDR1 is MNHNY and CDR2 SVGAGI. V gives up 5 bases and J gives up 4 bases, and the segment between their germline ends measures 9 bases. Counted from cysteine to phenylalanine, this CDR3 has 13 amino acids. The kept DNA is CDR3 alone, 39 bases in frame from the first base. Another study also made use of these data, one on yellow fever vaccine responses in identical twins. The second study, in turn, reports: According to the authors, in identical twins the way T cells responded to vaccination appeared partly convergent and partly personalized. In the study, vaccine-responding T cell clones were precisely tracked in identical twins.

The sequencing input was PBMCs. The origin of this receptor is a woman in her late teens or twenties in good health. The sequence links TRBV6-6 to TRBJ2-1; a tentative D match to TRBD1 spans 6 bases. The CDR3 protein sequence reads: CASSMDRYNEQFF. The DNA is TGTGCCAGCAGTATGGACAGATACAATGAGCAGTTCTTC.